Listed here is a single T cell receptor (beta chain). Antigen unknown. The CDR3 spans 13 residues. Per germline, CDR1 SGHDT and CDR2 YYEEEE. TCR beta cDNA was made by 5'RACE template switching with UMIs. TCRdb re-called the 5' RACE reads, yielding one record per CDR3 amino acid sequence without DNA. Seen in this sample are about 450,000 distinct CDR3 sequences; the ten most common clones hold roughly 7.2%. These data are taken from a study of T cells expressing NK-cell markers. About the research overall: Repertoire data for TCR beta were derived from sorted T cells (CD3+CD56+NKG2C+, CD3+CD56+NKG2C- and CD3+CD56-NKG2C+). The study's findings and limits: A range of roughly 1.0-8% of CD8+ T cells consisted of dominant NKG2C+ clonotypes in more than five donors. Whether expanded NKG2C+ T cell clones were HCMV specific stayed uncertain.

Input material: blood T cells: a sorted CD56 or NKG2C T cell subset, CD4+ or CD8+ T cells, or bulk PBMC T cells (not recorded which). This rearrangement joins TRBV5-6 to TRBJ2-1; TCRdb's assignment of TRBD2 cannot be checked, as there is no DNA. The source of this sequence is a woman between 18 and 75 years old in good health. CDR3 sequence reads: CASSLVRGVEQFF.